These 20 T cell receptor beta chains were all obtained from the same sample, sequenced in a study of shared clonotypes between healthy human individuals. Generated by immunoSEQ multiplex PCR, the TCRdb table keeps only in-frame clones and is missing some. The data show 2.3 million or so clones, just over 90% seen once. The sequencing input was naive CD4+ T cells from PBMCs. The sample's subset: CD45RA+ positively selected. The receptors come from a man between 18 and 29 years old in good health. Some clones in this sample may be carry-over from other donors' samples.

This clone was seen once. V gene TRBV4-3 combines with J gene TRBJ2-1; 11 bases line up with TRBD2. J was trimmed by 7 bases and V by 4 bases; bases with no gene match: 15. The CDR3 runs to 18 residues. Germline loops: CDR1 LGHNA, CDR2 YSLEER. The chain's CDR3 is CASSPLGPTSGSINEQFF. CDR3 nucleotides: TGCGCCAGCAGCCCCCTAGGTCCAACTAGCGGGAGTATTAATGAGCAGTTCTTC.

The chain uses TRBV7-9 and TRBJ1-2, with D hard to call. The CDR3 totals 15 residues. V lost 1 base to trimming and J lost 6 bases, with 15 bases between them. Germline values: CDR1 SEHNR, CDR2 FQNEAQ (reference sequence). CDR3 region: CASSLVKVVFDGYTF. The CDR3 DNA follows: TGTGCCAGCAGCTTAGTTAAGGTGGTTTTTGATGGCTACACCTTC.

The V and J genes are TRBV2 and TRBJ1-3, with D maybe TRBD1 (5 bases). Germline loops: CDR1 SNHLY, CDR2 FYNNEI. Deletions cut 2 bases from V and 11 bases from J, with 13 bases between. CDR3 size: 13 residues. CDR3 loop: CASSEIGPGSIYF. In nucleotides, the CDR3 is TGTGCCAGCAGTGAAATTGGGCCAGGGTCCATATATTTT.

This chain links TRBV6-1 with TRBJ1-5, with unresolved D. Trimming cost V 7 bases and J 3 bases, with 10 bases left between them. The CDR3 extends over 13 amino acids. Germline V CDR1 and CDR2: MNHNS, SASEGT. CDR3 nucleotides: TGTGCCAGCACTCTGAATTACAATCAGCCCCAGCATTTT. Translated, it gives CASTLNYNQPQHF.

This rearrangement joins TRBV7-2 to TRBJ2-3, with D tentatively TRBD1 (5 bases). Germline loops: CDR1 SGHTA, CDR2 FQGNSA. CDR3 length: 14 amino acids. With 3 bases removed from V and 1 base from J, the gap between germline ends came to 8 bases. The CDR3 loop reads CASSFGARTDTQYF. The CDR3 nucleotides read TGTGCCAGCAGCTTTGGGGCCCGCACAGATACGCAGTATTTT.

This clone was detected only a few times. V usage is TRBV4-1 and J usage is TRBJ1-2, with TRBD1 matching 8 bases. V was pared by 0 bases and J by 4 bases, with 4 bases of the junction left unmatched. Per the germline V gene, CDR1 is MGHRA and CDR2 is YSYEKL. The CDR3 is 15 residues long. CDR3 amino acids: CASSQDDRGSYGYTF. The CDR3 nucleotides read TGCGCCAGCAGCCAAGACGACAGGGGATCCTATGGCTACACCTTC.

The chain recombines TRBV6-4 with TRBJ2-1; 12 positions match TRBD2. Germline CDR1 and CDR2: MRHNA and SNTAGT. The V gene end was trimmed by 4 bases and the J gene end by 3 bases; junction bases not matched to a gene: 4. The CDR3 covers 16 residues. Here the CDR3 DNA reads TGTGCCAGCAGTGGCCTACTAGCGGGAGGCTACAATGAGCAGTTCTTC. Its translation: CASSGLLAGGYNEQFF.

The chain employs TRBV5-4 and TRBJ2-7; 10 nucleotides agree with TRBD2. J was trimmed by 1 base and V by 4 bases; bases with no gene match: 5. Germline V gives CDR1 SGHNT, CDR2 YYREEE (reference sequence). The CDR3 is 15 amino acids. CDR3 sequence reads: CASSAGTSESYEQYF. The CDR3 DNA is TGTGCCAGCAGCGCCGGGACTAGCGAATCCTACGAGCAGTACTTC.

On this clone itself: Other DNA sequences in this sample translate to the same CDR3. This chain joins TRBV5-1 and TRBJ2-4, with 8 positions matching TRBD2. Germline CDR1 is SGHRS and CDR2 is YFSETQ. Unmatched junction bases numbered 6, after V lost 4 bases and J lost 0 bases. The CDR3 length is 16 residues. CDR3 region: CASSLLAGVAKNIQYF. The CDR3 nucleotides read TGCGCCAGCAGCCTTCTAGCGGGTGTAGCCAAAAACATTCAGTACTTC.

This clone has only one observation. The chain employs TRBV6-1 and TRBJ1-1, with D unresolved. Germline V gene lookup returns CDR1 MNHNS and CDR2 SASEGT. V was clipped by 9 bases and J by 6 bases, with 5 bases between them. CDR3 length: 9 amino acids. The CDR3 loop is CASGAEAFF. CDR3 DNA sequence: TGTGCCAGTGGAGCTGAAGCTTTCTTT.

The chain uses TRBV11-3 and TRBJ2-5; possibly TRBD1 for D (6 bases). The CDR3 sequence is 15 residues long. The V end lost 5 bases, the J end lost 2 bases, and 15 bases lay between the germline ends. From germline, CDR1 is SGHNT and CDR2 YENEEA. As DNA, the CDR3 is TGTGCCAGCAGCGCATCTTCGGACAGACAAGAGACCCAGTACTTC. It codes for CASSASSDRQETQYF.

DNA for the CDR3: TGTGCCATCAGTGACCGGGATGGCTACACCTTC. Translation: CAISDRDGYTF. The chain links TRBV10-3 to TRBJ1-2; D gene ambiguous. Germline CDR1 and CDR2: ENHRY and SYGVKD. This CDR3 has 11 residues. Deletions cut 3 bases from V and 6 bases from J, with 5 bases between.

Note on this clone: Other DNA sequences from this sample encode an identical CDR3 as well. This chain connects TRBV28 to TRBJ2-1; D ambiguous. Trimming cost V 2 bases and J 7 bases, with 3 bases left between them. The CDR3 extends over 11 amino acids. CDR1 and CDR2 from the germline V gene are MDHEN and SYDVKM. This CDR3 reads CASSLVNEQFF. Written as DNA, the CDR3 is TGTGCCAGCAGTTTAGTTAATGAGCAGTTCTTC.

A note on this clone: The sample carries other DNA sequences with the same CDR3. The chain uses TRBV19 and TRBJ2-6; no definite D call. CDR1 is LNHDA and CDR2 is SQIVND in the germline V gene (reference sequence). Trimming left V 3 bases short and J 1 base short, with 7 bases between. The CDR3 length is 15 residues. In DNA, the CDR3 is TGTGCCAGTAGTATTCTGGGTTCTGGGGCCAACGTCCTGACTTTC. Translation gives CASSILGSGANVLTF.

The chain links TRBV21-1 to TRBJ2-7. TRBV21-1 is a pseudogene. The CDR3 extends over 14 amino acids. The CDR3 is CASSKGRDDGEQYF. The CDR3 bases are TGTGCCAGCAGCAAAGGAAGGGACGACGGCGAGCAGTACTTC.

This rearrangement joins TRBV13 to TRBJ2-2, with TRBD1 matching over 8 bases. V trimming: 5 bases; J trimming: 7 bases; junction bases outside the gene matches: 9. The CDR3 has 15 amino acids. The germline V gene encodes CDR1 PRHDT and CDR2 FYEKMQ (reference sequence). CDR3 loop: CASSPIRGQGGELFF. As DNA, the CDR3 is TGTGCCAGCAGCCCCATCAGGGGGCAGGGCGGGGAGCTGTTTTTT.

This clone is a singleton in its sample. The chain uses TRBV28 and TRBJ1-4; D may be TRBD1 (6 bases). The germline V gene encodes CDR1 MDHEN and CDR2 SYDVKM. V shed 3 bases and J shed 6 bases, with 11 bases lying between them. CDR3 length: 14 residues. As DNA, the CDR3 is TGTGCCAGCAGTTTGCCAGGGGTCGATGAAAAACTGTTTTTT. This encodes CASSLPGVDEKLFF.

CDR3 sequence reads: CASSPSGTGGYNEQFF. The CDR3 nucleotides are TGTGCCAGCAGCCCCTCCGGGACTGGGGGGTACAATGAGCAGTTCTTC. The chain recombines TRBV5-4 with TRBJ2-1, with D tentatively TRBD2 (6 bases). CDR3 size: 16 residues. V was clipped by 4 bases and J by 4 bases, with 18 bases between them. Germline loops: CDR1 SGHNT, CDR2 YYREEE (reference sequence).

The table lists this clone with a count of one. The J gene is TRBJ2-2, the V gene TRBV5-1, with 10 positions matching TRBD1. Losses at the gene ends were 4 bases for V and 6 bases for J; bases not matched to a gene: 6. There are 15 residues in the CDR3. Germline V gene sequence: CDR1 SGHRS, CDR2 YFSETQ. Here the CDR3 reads CASSPGQGMAGELFF. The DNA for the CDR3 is TGCGCCAGCAGCCCGGGACAGGGGATGGCCGGGGAGCTGTTTTTT.

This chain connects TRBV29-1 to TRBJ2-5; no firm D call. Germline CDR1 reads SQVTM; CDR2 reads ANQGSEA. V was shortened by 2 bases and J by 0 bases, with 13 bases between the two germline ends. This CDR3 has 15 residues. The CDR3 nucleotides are TGCAGCGTTGAAATGTCCGCCTGGTACCAAGAGACCCAGTACTTC. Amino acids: CSVEMSAWYQETQYF.